This T cell receptor beta chain is from a study of blood T cell repertoires in COVID-19. TCRdb's copy holds only in-frame clones and misses some; the assay was immunoSEQ multiplex PCR. The sample has under 350,000 clones, about 89% seen once. This CDR3 is built from 11 residues. From germline, CDR1 is DFQATT and CDR2 SNEGSKA (reference sequence). V lost 6 bases, J lost 5 bases, and 10 bases lay in between. This sequence was found in a man in his forties with acute or convalescent COVID-19. Sample: peripheral blood. V is TRBV20-1 and J is TRBJ1-1, with a tentative D call TRBD1 (6 bases). The CDR3 coding sequence is TGCAGTGCCACAGGGATAACTGAAGCTTTCTTT. Translated: CSATGITEAFF.